The table lists the clone carrying this T cell receptor beta chain with a few counts. Its antigen remains unidentified. The sample originates from a study of T cells after yellow fever vaccination. Study-wide results and caveats: In post-booster samples, most primary-vaccination clones reappeared (under 98% CD4, 70% to 90% CD8).

Germline V gene sequence: CDR1 LGHNA, CDR2 YSLEER. This CDR3 contains 13 residues. The V end lost 2 bases, the J end lost 1 base, and 4 bases lay between the germline ends. Each CDR3 protein is one row after TCRdb ran MiXCR on the 5' RACE reads. Of hundreds of thousands of distinct CDR3 sequences listed, around a sixth are singletons. The receptor's source is a man in his late teens or twenties who received the YFV17D yellow fever vaccine. The sequenced sample was PBMCs, obtained before the yellow fever booster vaccination. This sequence joins TRBV4-3 and TRBJ2-3; D remains ambiguous. The CDR3: CASSQSGTDTQYF. CDR3 bases: TGCGCCAGCAGCCAAAGCGGCACAGATACGCAGTATTTT.